Listed here are 27 T cell receptor beta chains from one sample, sequenced in a study of cytomegalovirus exposure and HLA in healthy donors. Clones were sequenced by immunoSEQ multiplex PCR, and TCRdb holds only the in-frame ones, with some missing. This sample has fewer than 400,000 clones; approximately 90% occur once, and the top ten carry about 0.91%. The sample consisted of PBMCs. All receptors derive from a woman aged 18-29 years in good health and CMV-seronegative.

The chain joins TRBV5-6 to TRBJ1-2; D possibly corresponds to TRBD1 (6 bases). Trimming left V 3 bases short and J 4 bases short, with 16 bases between. The CDR3 has 15 residues. Germline assignment: CDR1 SGHDT and CDR2 YYEEEE. The CDR3 DNA reads as TGTGCCAGCAGCTCAAACCGGGACAAAACCTATGGCTACACCTTC. Protein product: CASSSNRDKTYGYTF.

This chain links TRBV6-6 with TRBJ1-1; 7 nucleotides align to TRBD1. V dropped 6 bases and J dropped 0; count of bases not matched to a gene: 4. This CDR3 contains 14 residues. Germline CDR1 and CDR2: MNHNY and SVGAGI (reference sequence). CDR3 bases: TGTGCCAGCAGCTCCGACAGGGTGAACACTGAAGCTTTCTTT. It yields the protein CASSSDRVNTEAFF.

The chain joins TRBV28 to TRBJ1-5; tentative D call: TRBD1 (6 bases). Germline V CDR1 and CDR2: MDHEN, SYDVKM. This CDR3 spans 16 amino acids. Trimming cost V 4 bases and J 6 bases, with 19 bases left between them. In nucleotides, the CDR3 is TGTGCCAGCAGTTCGGGGTGGGGGCTTAATTTTCAGCCCCAGCATTTT. Protein: CASSSGWGLNFQPQHF.

The table lists this clone with a few counts. The V call is TRBV7-2, the J call TRBJ1-2; no definite D call. V was trimmed by 3 bases and J by 4 bases, leaving 12 bases between them. Germline values: CDR1 SGHTA, CDR2 FQGNSA. This CDR3 region has 14 residues. The CDR3 loop reads CASSFEVFGYGYTF. CDR3 DNA: TGTGCCAGCAGCTTTGAGGTCTTCGGCTATGGCTACACCTTC.

The chain has TRBV7-2 and TRBJ2-5; the match to TRBD2 covers 9 bases. The CDR3 is 15 residues long. CDR1 is SGHTA and CDR2 is FQGNSA in the germline V gene. J gave up 3 bases and V 1 base, and 3 bases lay outside the gene matches. The chain's CDR3 is CASSLVASGEETQYF. DNA for the CDR3: TGTGCCAGCAGCTTAGTGGCTAGCGGGGAAGAGACCCAGTACTTC.

The genes are TRBV7-8 and TRBJ2-1; D gene uncertain. Germline V gene lookup returns CDR1 SGHVS and CDR2 FQNEAQ. Trimming removed 5 bases from V and 12 bases from J, with 17 bases in between. This CDR3 has 13 residues. The CDR3: CASSRTTASMQFF. For the CDR3, the DNA is TGTGCCAGCAGCCGTACAACCGCTAGTATGCAGTTCTTC.

This clone was recorded once. The genes are TRBV2 and TRBJ1-2, with TRBD1 as a possible D gene (5 bases). The CDR3 runs to 15 residues. The germline V and J ends were trimmed by 3 bases and 13 bases, with 24 bases remaining between them. Germline V gives CDR1 SNHLY, CDR2 FYNNEI. CDR3 in DNA: TGTGCCAGCAGTGATGGTTTTTCCCGACCGGGGGATTCCACCTTC. Its protein is CASSDGFSRPGDSTF.

The V call is TRBV28, the J call TRBJ1-2; TRBD1 matches 9 bases. CDR1 and CDR2 from the germline V gene are MDHEN and SYDVKM. With 7 bases clipped from V and 3 bases from J, the junction kept 9 bases outside the gene matches. This CDR3 is 15 amino acids long. CDR3 in DNA: TGTGCCAGCACCCCCGGAGGGACAGGGCACTATGGCTACACCTTC. It yields the protein CASTPGGTGHYGYTF.

This clone was observed a few times. V usage is TRBV6-1 and J usage is TRBJ2-7, with 8 bases lining up with TRBD2. Germline V gene sequence: CDR1 MNHNS, CDR2 SASEGT. The ends lost 4 bases at V and 3 bases at J; junction bases unmatched: 5. The CDR3 has 14 residues. The CDR3 region is CASSAEGLGYEQYF. CDR3 coding DNA: TGTGCCAGCAGTGCCGAGGGACTAGGCTACGAGCAGTACTTC.

V and J are TRBV19 and TRBJ2-3; TRBD2 aligns across 8 bases. This CDR3 is 13 amino acids long. J lost 3 bases, V lost 6 bases, and 2 bases had no gene match. In germline, CDR1 is LNHDA, CDR2 SQIVND (reference sequence). CDR3 sequence: CASSGRGTDTQYF. The CDR3 DNA is TGTGCCAGTAGCGGGAGGGGGACAGATACGCAGTATTTT.

Regarding this clone: The sample carries other DNA sequences with the same CDR3. This chain joins TRBV28 and TRBJ2-7; tentative D call: TRBD2 (5 bases). The V and J ends lost 3 bases and 2 bases respectively, with 11 bases between them. Per the germline V gene, CDR1 is MDHEN and CDR2 is SYDVKM. There are 14 residues in the CDR3. This chain's CDR3 is CASSLGGSTYEQYF. DNA of the CDR3: TGTGCCAGCAGTTTGGGTGGGAGTACCTACGAGCAGTACTTC.

J is TRBJ1-2 and V is TRBV6-5; 9 bases match TRBD1. Germline V gene lookup returns CDR1 MNHEY and CDR2 SVGAGI. The CDR3 has 14 amino acids. Losses at the gene ends were 5 bases for V and 7 bases for J; bases not matched to a gene: 8. CDR3 sequence: CASSPQGAGGGYTF. In DNA form, the CDR3 reads TGTGCCAGCAGTCCACAGGGGGCGGGGGGTGGCTACACCTTC.

This clone showed up just once. The rearrangement links TRBV7-6 to TRBJ2-1; D not certain. The CDR3 extends over 13 amino acids. V was shortened by 5 bases and J by 7 bases, with 12 bases between the two germline ends. CDR1 is SGHVS, CDR2 FNYEAQ, per germline. CDR3 sequence reads: CASSTSVWNEQFF. The DNA of the CDR3 is TGTGCCAGCAGCACCTCAGTTTGGAATGAGCAGTTCTTC.

This clone was observed once. The V and J genes are TRBV29-1 and TRBJ2-2; D is perhaps TRBD2 (5 bases). Trimming took off 4 bases at V and 0 bases at J, with 9 bases between the two ends. Germline CDR1 and CDR2: SQVTM and ANQGSEA. This CDR3 has 14 residues. The CDR3 region has the DNA TGCAGCGTTGGTGACTACGCGAACACCGGGGAGCTGTTTTTT. Its protein product is CSVGDYANTGELFF.

The genes are TRBV7-3 and TRBJ1-4; D unclear. CDR3 length: 15 amino acids. Germline assignment: CDR1 SGHTA and CDR2 FQGTGA. Deletions cut 5 bases from V and 1 base from J, with 11 bases between. The CDR3 region has the DNA TGTGCCAGCAGCCCACTCGGTGGAACTAATGAAAAACTGTTTTTT. Its protein product is CASSPLGGTNEKLFF. Complete variable domain (other parts from reference TRBV7-3 and TRBJ1-4): GAGVSQTPSNKVTEKGKYVELRCDPISGHTALYWYRQSLGQGPEFLIYFQGTGAADDSGLPNDRFFAVRPEGSVSTLKIQRTERGDSAVYLCASSPLGGTNEKLFFGSGTQLSVL.

This chain joins TRBV4-1 and TRBJ2-7; 9 bases align to TRBD1. The germline V gene has CDR1 MGHRA and CDR2 YSYEKL. This CDR3 has 16 amino acids. V shed 4 bases and J 0 bases; nucleotides not matched to a gene: 7. CDR3 region: CASSLDRGGFSYEQYF. DNA of the CDR3: TGCGCCAGCAGCCTTGACAGGGGGGGTTTCTCCTACGAGCAGTACTTC.

The chain couples TRBV18 to TRBJ1-1; 9 nucleotides line up with TRBD1. The CDR3 is 15 residues long. Germline V gene lookup returns CDR1 KGHSH and CDR2 LQKENI. Trimming at V came to 5 bases and at J to 4 bases, leaving 8 bases not matched to a gene. The chain's CDR3 is CASSSQDRGGTEAFF. The CDR3 region has the DNA TGTGCCAGCTCATCTCAGGACAGGGGAGGCACTGAAGCTTTCTTT.

The genes are TRBV2 and TRBJ2-3; the match to TRBD2 covers 12 bases. This CDR3 has 15 residues. CDR1 and CDR2 from the germline V gene are SNHLY and FYNNEI. Unmatched junction bases numbered 6, after V lost 5 bases and J lost 6 bases. Here the CDR3 DNA reads TGTGCCAGCAGTCCCGAGACTAGCGGGAGTGATACGCAGTATTTT. Encoded protein: CASSPETSGSDTQYF. The entire variable domain, with the rest obtained from reference TRBV2 and TRBJ2-3, is as follows: EPEVTQTPSHQVTQMGQEVILRCVPISNHLYFYWYRQILGQKVEFLVSFYNNEISEKSEIFDDQFSVERPDGSNFTLKIRSTKLEDSAMYFCASSPETSGSDTQYFGPGTRLTVL.

This chain links TRBV10-3 with TRBJ1-2; D is undetermined. The CDR3 is 13 residues long. Germline CDR1 ENHRY, CDR2 SYGVKD. Trimming took off 3 bases at V and 5 bases at J, with 10 bases between the two ends. CDR3 nucleotide sequence: TGTGCCATCAGTGATGAACGGGTTTATGGCTACACCTTC. Protein sequence: CAISDERVYGYTF.

The rearrangement joins TRBV16 to TRBJ1-2; unclear D gene. This CDR3 spans 11 amino acids. The V end lost 4 bases, the J end lost 7 bases, and 7 bases lay between the germline ends. Germline assignment: CDR1 KGHSY and CDR2 FQNENV. In DNA, the CDR3 is TGTGCCAGCAGCCCGGAGGTTGGCTACACCTTC. Translation: CASSPEVGYTF.

This chain uses TRBV4-1 with TRBJ2-3; 10 bases match TRBD2. The V and J ends lost 6 bases and 0 bases, in that order; junction bases with no gene match: 12. Per germline, CDR1 MGHRA and CDR2 YSYEKL. The CDR3 runs 18 residues. The CDR3 nucleotides read TGCGCCAGCAGTCCGGGGGTAGCGGGAGGCACTAGCACAGATACGCAGTATTTT. Translating gives CASSPGVAGGTSTDTQYF.

The rearrangement joins TRBV19 to TRBJ1-1, with D perhaps TRBD1 (5 bases). CDR1 is LNHDA and CDR2 is SQIVND in the germline V gene (reference sequence). Trimming removed 3 bases at V and 11 bases at J, with 13 bases between. This CDR3 comprises 12 residues. The CDR3 nucleotides are TGTGCCAGTAGTATCGGACAATCCGATGCTTTCTTT. This translates into CASSIGQSDAFF.

The chain uses TRBV7-2 and TRBJ2-7; D is unclear. Germline lookup yields CDR1 SGHTA and CDR2 FQGNSA. Trimming left V 3 bases short and J 6 bases short, with 12 bases between. This CDR3 has 13 residues. CDR3 sequence (DNA): TGTGCCAGCAGCTTGACAACAGTTCTCGAGCAGTACTTC. Translation gives CASSLTTVLEQYF.

V gene TRBV18 combines with J gene TRBJ2-5; the match to TRBD1 covers 9 bases. The CDR3 contains 14 residues. With V trimmed by 5 bases and J by 2 bases, 3 bases remained unmatched. Germline CDR1 KGHSH, CDR2 LQKENI. The CDR3 region is CASSSGTGQETQYF. In nucleotides, the CDR3 is TGTGCCAGCTCATCCGGGACAGGGCAAGAGACCCAGTACTTC.

The chain couples TRBV5-1 to TRBJ2-1, with TRBD1 as a possible D gene (6 bases). CDR1 is SGHRS, CDR2 YFSETQ, per germline. V was shortened by 7 bases and J by 1 base, with 12 bases between the two germline ends. The CDR3 extends over 14 amino acids. The CDR3 coding sequence is TGCGCCAGCGGACCGGACAGTTCCTACAATGAGCAGTTCTTC. This codes for CASGPDSSYNEQFF.

This sequence joins TRBV19 and TRBJ1-4; 10 bases match TRBD1. Germline CDR1 LNHDA, CDR2 SQIVND (reference sequence). The CDR3 consists of 14 residues. The ends lost 4 bases at V and 7 bases at J; junction bases unmatched: 3. CDR3 amino acids: CASSNGQGGEKLFF. In DNA, the CDR3 is TGTGCCAGTAGTAACGGACAGGGGGGTGAAAAACTGTTTTTT.

The V and J genes are TRBV30 and TRBJ1-2, with a possible D match to TRBD1 (5 bases). V lost 0 bases to trimming and J lost 7 bases, with 15 bases between them. The CDR3 consists of 14 residues. CDR1 is GTSNPN, CDR2 SVGIG, per germline (reference sequence). The CDR3 nucleotides are TGTGCCTGGAGTGTTACAGGTTCCCCAGTTGGCTACACCTTC. This gives the protein CAWSVTGSPVGYTF. The full variable domain, completed using reference TRBV30 and TRBJ1-2, is SQTIHQWPATLVQPVGSPLSLECTVEGTSNPNLYWYRQAAGRGLQLLFYSVGIGQISSEVPQNLSASRPQDRQFILSSKKLLLSDSGFYLCAWSVTGSPVGYTFGSGTRLTVV.